This TCR beta chain was obtained from a study of beta chain features in type 1 diabetes. Study overall: Healthy donors and patients had similar age, gender and cell yields. Study-wide results and limits: Type 1 diabetes patients had TCRB CDR3s that were shorter (moderately but significantly so) in all four CD4+ subsets. TCRB repertoires of naive, central memory and Treg cells appeared more similar among patients than among healthy donors.

This clone was seen a few times. Antigen: not known. Every bit of the isolated RNA underwent reverse transcription, so sequencing read expressed TCRB transcripts. Produced via immunoSEQ multiplex PCR; TCRdb's table is partial and in-frame only. Of a few hundred thousand clones in the sample, approximately 13% were seen once. Trimming left V 5 bases short and J 6 bases short, with 12 bases between. The CDR3 loop spans 13 amino acids. Per the germline V gene, CDR1 is SEHNR and CDR2 is FQNEAQ (reference sequence). Material: naive CD4+ T cells from blood. This receptor was obtained from a woman between 18 and 29 years old with type 1 diabetes. The chain employs TRBV7-9 and TRBJ2-3; D gene ambiguous. CDR3 residues: CASSPSSVDTQYF. The CDR3 coding sequence is TGTGCCAGCAGCCCTTCGTCCGTGGATACGCAGTATTTT.